Many counts were recorded for the clone carrying this TCR beta chain. Its matching antigen is unknown. The sample is drawn from a study of CD8+CD57+ T cells in acquired aplastic anemia. Study at large: Yields of DNA that came from sorted CD4+ and CD8+ cells averaged roughly 3.2 ug. Findings and limits, study-wide: A significant difference in CD8+ Simpson's diversity between patients and controls was not found.

CD8+CD57+ cell expansion, shown by flow cytometry, had occurred in the patients selected for sequencing. CDR1 and CDR2 from the germline V gene are SNHLY and FYNNEI. The CDR3 spans 18 residues. The V segment lost 4 bases and the J segment 0 bases; nucleotides outside the gene matches: 10. CDR3 and TCR beta VDJ profiling relied on genomic DNA as the template. MiXCR was run by TCRdb on the reads, yielding one entry per CDR3 protein. The sample carries roughly 260,000 distinct CDR3 sequences, around half recorded once. Sequenced sample: sorted CD4+, CD8+, or CD8+CD57+ T cells (not recorded which) from PBMCs. This sequence joins TRBV2 and TRBJ1-4, with 8 bases fitting TRBD1. The clonotype was recovered from a human donor with aplastic anemia. The CDR3 reads CASSALGQGQSTNEKLFF. CDR3 nucleotide sequence: TGTGCCAGCAGTGCCCTCGGACAGGGCCAATCAACTAATGAAAAACTGTTTTTT.